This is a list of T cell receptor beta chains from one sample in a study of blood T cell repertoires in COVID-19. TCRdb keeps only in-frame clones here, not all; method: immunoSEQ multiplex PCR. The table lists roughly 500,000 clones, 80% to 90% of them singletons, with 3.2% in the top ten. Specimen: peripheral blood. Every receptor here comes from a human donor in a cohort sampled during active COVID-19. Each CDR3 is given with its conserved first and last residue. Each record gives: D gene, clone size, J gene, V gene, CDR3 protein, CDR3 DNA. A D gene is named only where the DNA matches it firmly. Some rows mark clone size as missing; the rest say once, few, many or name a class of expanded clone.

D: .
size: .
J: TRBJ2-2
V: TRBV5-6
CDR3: CASSLGANTGELFF
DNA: TGTGCCAGCAGCTTGGGAGCGAACACCGGGGAGCTGTTTTTT

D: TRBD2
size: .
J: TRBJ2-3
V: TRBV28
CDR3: CASSLTSGGVLDTQYF
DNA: TGTGCCAGCAGTTTAACTAGCGGGGGAGTTCTAGATACGCAGTATTTT

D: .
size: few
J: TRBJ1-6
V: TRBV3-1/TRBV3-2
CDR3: CASSQFGGRNSPLHF
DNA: TGTGCCAGCAGCCAATTCGGGGGGCGGAATTCACCCCTCCACTTT

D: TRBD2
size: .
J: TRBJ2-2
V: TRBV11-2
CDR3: CASIPGTSVYTGELFF
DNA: TGTGCCAGCATCCCCGGGACTAGCGTTTACACCGGGGAGCTGTTTTTT

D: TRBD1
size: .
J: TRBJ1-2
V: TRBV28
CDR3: CASYRGSNGYTF
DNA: TGTGCCAGTTACAGGGGTTCGAATGGCTACACCTTC

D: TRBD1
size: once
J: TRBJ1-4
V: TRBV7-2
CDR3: CASRLQGAYEKLFF
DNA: TGTGCCAGCAGATTACAGGGGGCGTATGAAAAACTGTTTTTT

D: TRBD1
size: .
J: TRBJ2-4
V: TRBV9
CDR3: CASSAETGGWNIQYF
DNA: TGTGCCAGCAGCGCGGAAACAGGGGGCTGGAACATTCAGTACTTC

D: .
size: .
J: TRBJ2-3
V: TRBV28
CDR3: CASSSSGADTQYF
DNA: TGTGCCAGCAGTTCCTCAGGGGCAGATACGCAGTATTTT

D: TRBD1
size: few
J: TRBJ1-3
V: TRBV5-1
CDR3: CASSSQGVSSGNTIYF
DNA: TGCGCCAGCAGCAGTCAGGGGGTCTCCTCTGGAAACACCATATATTTT

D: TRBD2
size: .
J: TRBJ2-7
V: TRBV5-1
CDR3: CASSAGLAGDEQYF
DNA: TGCGCCAGCAGCGCGGGACTAGCGGGAGACGAGCAGTACTTC

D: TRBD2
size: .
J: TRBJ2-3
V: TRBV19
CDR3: CASSGRAHTDTQYF
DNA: TGTGCCAGCAGCGGGAGGGCCCACACAGATACGCAGTATTTT

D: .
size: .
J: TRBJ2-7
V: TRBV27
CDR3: CASSPSDGRRNEQYF
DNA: TGTGCCAGCAGTCCCTCGGACGGGCGGAGGAACGAGCAGTACTTC

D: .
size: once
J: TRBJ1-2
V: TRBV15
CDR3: CATSRDLNYGYTF
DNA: TGTGCCACCAGCAGAGACCTAAACTATGGCTACACCTTC

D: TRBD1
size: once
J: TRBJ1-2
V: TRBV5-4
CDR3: CASSPGGTATNYGYTF
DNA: TGTGCCAGCAGCCCGGGGGGGACAGCTACTAACTATGGCTACACCTTC

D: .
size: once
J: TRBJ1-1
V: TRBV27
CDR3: CASSFRSPRETEAFF
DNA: TGTGCCAGCAGTTTTCGGTCCCCGAGGGAAACTGAAGCTTTCTTT

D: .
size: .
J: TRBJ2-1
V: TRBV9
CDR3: CASNFGGAPYNEQFF
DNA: TGTGCCAGCAACTTTGGGGGGGCACCCTACAATGAGCAGTTCTTC

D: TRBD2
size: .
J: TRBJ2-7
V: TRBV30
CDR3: CAWSIAGPPYEQYF
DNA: TGTGCCTGGAGTATAGCGGGACCCCCCTACGAGCAGTACTTC

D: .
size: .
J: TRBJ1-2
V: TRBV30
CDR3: CAWSLRTSNGYTF
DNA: TGTGCCTGGAGTTTGCGGACAAGTAATGGCTACACCTTC

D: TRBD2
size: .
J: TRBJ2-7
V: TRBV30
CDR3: CASGREYEQYF
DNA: TGTGCCTCAGGGCGGGAGTACGAGCAGTACTTC

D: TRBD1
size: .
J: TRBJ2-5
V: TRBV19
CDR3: CASSNTGGVSETQYF
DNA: TGTGCCAGTAGTAATACAGGGGGCGTGAGCGAGACCCAGTACTTC

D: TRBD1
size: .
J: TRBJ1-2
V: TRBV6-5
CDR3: CASSPQGAGGYTF
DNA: TGTGCCAGCAGCCCACAGGGGGCGGGAGGCTACACCTTC

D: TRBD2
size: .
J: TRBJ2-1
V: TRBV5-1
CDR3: CASSLEGLAAVYNEQFF
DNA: TGCGCCAGCAGCTTGGAGGGACTAGCGGCTGTCTACAATGAGCAGTTCTTC

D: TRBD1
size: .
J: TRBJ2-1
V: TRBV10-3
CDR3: CASQTGTGYYEQFF
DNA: TGTGCCAGCCAAACCGGGACAGGGTACTATGAGCAGTTCTTC

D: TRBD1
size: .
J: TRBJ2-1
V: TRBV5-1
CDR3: CASSSDRDYNEQFF
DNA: TGCGCCAGCAGCTCGGACAGGGACTACAATGAGCAGTTCTTC

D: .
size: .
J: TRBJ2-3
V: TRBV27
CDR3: CASSSGTSRGGDTQYF
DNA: TGTGCCAGCAGTTCCGGGACATCACGGGGCGGAGATACGCAGTATTTT

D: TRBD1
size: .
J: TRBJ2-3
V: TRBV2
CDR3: CASRVDRAEGTDTQYF
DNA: TGTGCCAGCAGAGTAGACAGGGCCGAAGGCACAGATACGCAGTATTTT

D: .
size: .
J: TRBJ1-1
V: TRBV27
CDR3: CASSLAGANTEAFF
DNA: TGTGCCAGCAGTTTAGCAGGGGCGAACACTGAAGCTTTCTTT

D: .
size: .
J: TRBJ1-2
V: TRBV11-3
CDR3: CASSLGGHGYTF
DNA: TGTGCCAGCAGCTTAGGAGGCCATGGCTACACCTTC

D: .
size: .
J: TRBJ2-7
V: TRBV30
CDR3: CAWRNPRTGLQYVRNLYEQYF
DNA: TGTGCCTGGAGAAACCCACGTACGGGACTCCAATACGTCCGTAATCTCTACGAGCAGTACTTC

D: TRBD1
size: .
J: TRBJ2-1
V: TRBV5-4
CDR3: CASSPDRGSYNEQFF
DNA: TGTGCCAGCAGCCCGGACAGGGGTTCCTACAATGAGCAGTTCTTC

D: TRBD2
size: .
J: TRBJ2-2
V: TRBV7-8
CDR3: CASRTSENTGELFF
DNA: TGTGCCAGCAGGACTAGCGAGAACACCGGGGAGCTGTTTTTT

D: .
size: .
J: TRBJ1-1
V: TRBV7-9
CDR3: CASSLDPGTEAFF
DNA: TGTGCCAGCAGCTTAGACCCGGGCACTGAAGCTTTCTTT

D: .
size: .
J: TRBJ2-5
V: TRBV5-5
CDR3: CASAFRAQETQYF
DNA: TGTGCCAGCGCTTTCAGGGCCCAAGAGACCCAGTACTTC

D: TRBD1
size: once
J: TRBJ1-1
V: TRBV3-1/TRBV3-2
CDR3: CASSQGDRTEAFF
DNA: TGTGCCAGCAGCCAAGGGGACAGGACTGAAGCTTTCTTT

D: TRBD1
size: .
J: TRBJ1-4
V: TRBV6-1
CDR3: CASSDTTLGQDNEKLFF
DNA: TGTGCCAGCAGTGACACGACTTTAGGACAGGATAATGAAAAACTGTTTTTT

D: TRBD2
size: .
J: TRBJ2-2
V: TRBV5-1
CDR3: CASSLVSSGRDFTGELFF
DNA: TGCGCCAGCAGCTTGGTATCTAGCGGGAGAGATTTCACCGGGGAGCTGTTTTTT

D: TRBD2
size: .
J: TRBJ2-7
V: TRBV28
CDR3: CATFQLFAGGYEQYF
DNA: TGTGCCACCTTCCAGCTCTTTGCGGGAGGCTACGAGCAGTACTTC

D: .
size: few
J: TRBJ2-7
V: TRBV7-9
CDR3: CASSLRAGSEQYF
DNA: TGTGCCAGCAGCCTACGCGCGGGGAGCGAGCAGTACTTC

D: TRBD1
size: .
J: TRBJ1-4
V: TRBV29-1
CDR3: CSGGTVEKLFF
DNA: TGCAGCGGCGGGACAGTCGAAAAACTGTTTTTT

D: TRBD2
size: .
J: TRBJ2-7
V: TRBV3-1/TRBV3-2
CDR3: CASRPTSSGGEQYF
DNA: TGTGCCAGCAGGCCTACGAGTTCGGGGGGCGAGCAGTACTTC

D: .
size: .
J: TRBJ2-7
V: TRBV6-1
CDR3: CASSEFDRSSYEQYF
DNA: TGTGCCAGCAGTGAATTCGACAGGAGCTCCTACGAGCAGTACTTC